Given below is one TCR beta chain in context. This record belongs to a study of blood T cell repertoires in COVID-19. Study in general: PBMCs, B-cell-depleted T cells, or T cells provided the cDNA or gDNA that made up the material.

Clones were read by immunoSEQ multiplex PCR, and TCRdb kept only the in-frame ones, dropping some. The data show some 260,000 clones, with about 87% seen just once and more than 8.5% held by the top ten. One Seattle source followed patients from active infection through their disease course. After removal of 7 bases from V and 0 bases from J, the junction contained 8 bases not matched to a gene. Germline assignment: CDR1 SQVTM and CDR2 ANQGSEA. CDR3 length: 15 amino acids. The J gene is TRBJ2-7, the V gene TRBV29-1; TRBD2 matches 11 bases. Material for sequencing was peripheral blood. The receptor was derived from a woman in her 70s with COVID-19, enrolled during active disease. CDR3 DNA sequence: TGCAGCGCCCAGTCTAGCGGGAGGCCCTCCTACGAGCAGTACTTC. Protein sequence: CSAQSSGRPSYEQYF.